These T cell receptor beta chains were read from a single sample in a study of PD-L1 blockade in urothelial cancer. TCRdb's copy holds only in-frame clones and misses some; the assay was immunoSEQ multiplex PCR. The sample yields some 31,000 clones, 79% seen once. The sequenced sample was PBMCs, obtained around atezolizumab (anti-PD-L1) treatment. The receptors were gathered from a man between 65 and 80 years old with urothelial cancer. Both conserved end residues are part of each CDR3. The D gene is left open where the match is weak. Some rows have no size entry. The others give once, few or many, or a class for an expanded clone.

length: 10; size: -; V: TRBV20-1; D: -; J: TRBJ1-1; DNA: TGCAGTGCGTACAGGGTGTGGGCTTTCTTT; CDR3: CSAYRVWAFF
length: 15; size: -; V: TRBV5-4; D: TRBD2; J: TRBJ2-7; DNA: TGTGCCAGCAGCTTGACTAGCGGCGGAACCTACGAGCAGTACTTC; CDR3: CASSLTSGGTYEQYF
length: 16; size: -; V: TRBV7-9; D: TRBD2; J: TRBJ2-3; DNA: TGTGCCAGCAGCTCCAATAGCGGGAGTTTGGCAGATACGCAGTATTTT; CDR3: CASSSNSGSLADTQYF
length: 14; size: -; V: TRBV28; D: TRBD1; J: TRBJ1-5; DNA: TGTGCCAGCAGGACAGGGGGCAAAGATCAGCCCCAGCATTTT; CDR3: CASRTGGKDQPQHF
length: 16; size: -; V: TRBV28; D: -; J: TRBJ2-3; DNA: TGTGCCAGCAGTTTGTCGGGAGCGGGCCTCACAGATACGCAGTATTTT; CDR3: CASSLSGAGLTDTQYF
length: 12; size: -; V: TRBV6-5; D: -; J: TRBJ1-2; DNA: TGTGCCAGCAGAGCCGGGGGGGGAGGCTACACCTTC; CDR3: CASRAGGGGYTF
length: 15; size: -; V: TRBV19; D: -; J: TRBJ2-5; DNA: TGTGCCAGTAGTATAGGGGGACTGGAGCAAGAGACCCAGTACTTC; CDR3: CASSIGGLEQETQYF
length: 14; size: -; V: TRBV7-2; D: -; J: TRBJ2-1; DNA: TGTGCCAGCAGCTTACTTCGGGGTGTAGATGAGCAGTTCTTC; CDR3: CASSLLRGVDEQFF
length: 13; size: -; V: TRBV19; D: -; J: TRBJ1-2; DNA: TGTGCCAGTAGTCTAACAGGTGATCTTGGCTACACCTTC; CDR3: CASSLTGDLGYTF
length: 14; size: once; V: TRBV7-6; D: TRBD2; J: TRBJ2-7; DNA: TGTGCCAGCAGCTATGTCGGGGGGTCCTACGAGCAGTACTTC; CDR3: CASSYVGGSYEQYF
length: 15; size: once; V: TRBV25-1; D: TRBD1; J: TRBJ1-5; DNA: TGTGCCAGCAGTGAACAGGGGACAGGGAATCAGCCCCAGCATTTT; CDR3: CASSEQGTGNQPQHF
length: 14; size: -; V: TRBV5-5; D: -; J: TRBJ2-5; DNA: TGTGCCAGCAGCTTGGCAGGGGCTGAAGAGACCCAGTACTTC; CDR3: CASSLAGAEETQYF
length: 15; size: -; V: TRBV28; D: TRBD1; J: TRBJ2-7; DNA: TGTGCCAGCAGTTTGGCGGGACAGGGGTTACACGAGCAGTACTTC; CDR3: CASSLAGQGLHEQYF
length: 15; size: -; V: TRBV6-1; D: TRBD1; J: TRBJ1-2; DNA: TGTGCCAGCAGTACTGGACAGGGTAATAACTATGGCTACACCTTC; CDR3: CASSTGQGNNYGYTF
length: 13; size: -; V: TRBV30; D: -; J: TRBJ2-7; DNA: TGTGCCCGAGGGGGGGCTAGCTCCTACGAGCAGTACTTC; CDR3: CARGGASSYEQYF
length: 14; size: -; V: TRBV10-3; D: -; J: TRBJ2-2; DNA: TGTGCCATCAGTGGTAGCGGAAACACCGGGGAGCTGTTTTTT; CDR3: CAISGSGNTGELFF
length: 14; size: -; V: TRBV28; D: TRBD1; J: TRBJ1-2; DNA: TGTGCCAGCAGTTTAGGCGACAGGGCCTATGGCTACACCTTC; CDR3: CASSLGDRAYGYTF
length: 12; size: -; V: TRBV2; D: -; J: TRBJ2-1; DNA: TGTGCCAGCAGTGAAAGCAAGAATGAGCAGTTCTTC; CDR3: CASSESKNEQFF
length: 14; size: -; V: TRBV11-3; D: -; J: TRBJ2-7; DNA: TGTGCCAGCAGCACCGGCGAGGTATCCTACGAGCAGTACTTC; CDR3: CASSTGEVSYEQYF
length: 17; size: -; V: TRBV7-9; D: TRBD2; J: TRBJ2-3; DNA: TGTGCCAGCAGCTTATACCTAGCGGGAGGGCTTGCAGATACGCAGTATTTT; CDR3: CASSLYLAGGLADTQYF
length: 13; size: -; V: TRBV5-4; D: -; J: TRBJ1-1; DNA: TGTGCCAGCACCCTGGGGGGTAGGACTGAAGCTTTCTTT; CDR3: CASTLGGRTEAFF
length: 17; size: -; V: TRBV21-1; D: -; J: TRBJ2-1; DNA: TGTGCCAGCAGCAAATTCCAGCGGGAGGAACAAGGCAATGAGCAGTTCTTC; CDR3: CASSKFQREEQGNEQFF
length: 15; size: once; V: TRBV4-3; D: TRBD2; J: TRBJ2-3; DNA: TGCGCCAGCAGCGGTCTAGCGGGAGAGGCAGATACGCAGTATTTT; CDR3: CASSGLAGEADTQYF
length: 16; size: -; V: TRBV7-2; D: -; J: TRBJ2-3; DNA: TGTGCCAGCAGCTTAGGAGTGACAGCCCTCGCAGATACGCAGTATTTT; CDR3: CASSLGVTALADTQYF
length: 13; size: once; V: TRBV10-3; D: TRBD1; J: TRBJ1-3; DNA: TGTGCCATTCGGGACAGCTCTGGAAACACCATATATTTT; CDR3: CAIRDSSGNTIYF
length: 15; size: -; V: TRBV28; D: -; J: TRBJ1-5; DNA: TGTGCCAGCAGTTACGGGGGTTCTAGCAATCAGCCCCAGCATTTT; CDR3: CASSYGGSSNQPQHF
length: 13; size: -; V: TRBV10-3; D: -; J: TRBJ2-1; DNA: TGTGCCATCAGTGACTACTCCTACAATGAGCAGTTCTTC; CDR3: CAISDYSYNEQFF
length: 15; size: few; V: TRBV18; D: -; J: TRBJ1-1; DNA: TGTGCCAGCTCACCAACCGGGTCCATGAACACTGAAGCTTTCTTT; CDR3: CASSPTGSMNTEAFF
length: 16; size: -; V: TRBV18; D: TRBD2; J: TRBJ2-1; DNA: TGTGCCAGCTCACCTTCAAGGGGACTAGCGGGAGTTGAGCAGTTCTTC; CDR3: CASSPSRGLAGVEQFF
length: 16; size: -; V: TRBV11-2; D: TRBD2; J: TRBJ2-4; DNA: TGTGCCAGCAGCTTAATACTAGCGGGGGGTCGCGGCATTCAGTACTTC; CDR3: CASSLILAGGRGIQYF
length: 12; size: -; V: TRBV27; D: -; J: TRBJ1-6; DNA: TGTGCCAGCGGACAGCCAAATTCACCCCTCCACTTT; CDR3: CASGQPNSPLHF
length: 14; size: -; V: TRBV28; D: -; J: TRBJ2-1; DNA: TGTGCCAGCACCTCTCCAGGGAACGCCAATGAGCAGTTCTTC; CDR3: CASTSPGNANEQFF
length: 14; size: -; V: TRBV27; D: TRBD2; J: TRBJ2-5; DNA: TGTGCCAGCAGCCGACTAGCGGGGAGAGAGACCCAGTACTTC; CDR3: CASSRLAGRETQYF
length: 15; size: -; V: TRBV15; D: -; J: TRBJ2-3; DNA: TGTGCCACCAGGCCCCCAGGGGTGAGCACAGATACGCAGTATTTT; CDR3: CATRPPGVSTDTQYF
length: 19; size: -; V: TRBV5-6; D: TRBD1; J: TRBJ1-2; DNA: TGTGCCAGCAGCCCCAATCTGGGTCTTCCCCAAACAGGGGAAGCTGGCTACACCTTC; CDR3: CASSPNLGLPQTGEAGYTF
length: 15; size: -; V: TRBV5-1; D: -; J: TRBJ1-1; DNA: TGCGCCAGCAGCGTGGGGGGGCGGCAGAACACTGAAGCTTTCTTT; CDR3: CASSVGGRQNTEAFF
length: 16; size: -; V: TRBV28; D: TRBD2; J: TRBJ2-3; DNA: TGTGCCAGCTCCTTAGCGGGAGGAAGGGGGGCAGATACGCAGTATTTT; CDR3: CASSLAGGRGADTQYF
length: 14; size: -; V: TRBV7-2; D: TRBD2; J: TRBJ2-3; DNA: TGTGCCAGCAGCGTTACTAGCGGTGCGGATACGCAGTATTTT; CDR3: CASSVTSGADTQYF
length: 14; size: -; V: TRBV11-3; D: -; J: TRBJ2-3; DNA: TGTGCCAGCAGCTCCCGTCTAGTCACAGATACGCAGTATTTT; CDR3: CASSSRLVTDTQYF
length: 15; size: -; V: TRBV11-2; D: -; J: TRBJ1-1; DNA: TGTGCCAGCAGCTTCCAAGGGACTCTGAACACTGAAGCTTTCTTT; CDR3: CASSFQGTLNTEAFF
length: 15; size: -; V: TRBV6-5; D: TRBD2; J: TRBJ2-1; DNA: TGTGCCAGCAACCTAGCGGGGGGTAAAGTCAATGAGCAGTTCTTC; CDR3: CASNLAGGKVNEQFF
length: 16; size: -; V: TRBV4-3; D: -; J: TRBJ2-5; DNA: TGCGCCAGCAGCCAAGAGGTTGGAGGGGTGGAGGGGACCCAGTACTTC; CDR3: CASSQEVGGVEGTQYF
length: 15; size: -; V: TRBV27; D: -; J: TRBJ1-1; DNA: TGTGCCAGCGGCAAGTTGGGAATTTCAGGGACTGAAGCTTTCTTT; CDR3: CASGKLGISGTEAFF
length: 15; size: -; V: TRBV5-1; D: -; J: TRBJ2-5; DNA: TGCGCCAGCAGCTTGGGGGTAGCCGGCCAAGAGACCCAGTACTTC; CDR3: CASSLGVAGQETQYF
length: 12; size: -; V: TRBV2; D: TRBD1; J: TRBJ2-5; DNA: TGTGCCAGTAGACAGGGATCGGAGACCCAGTACTTC; CDR3: CASRQGSETQYF
length: 15; size: -; V: TRBV4-2; D: -; J: TRBJ2-3; DNA: TGTGCCAGCAGCCAAGATAAGCGGATCACAGATACGCAGTATTTT; CDR3: CASSQDKRITDTQYF
length: 12; size: -; V: TRBV19; D: TRBD1; J: TRBJ1-1; DNA: TGTGCCAGCCGTCGGACAGGGGCTGAAGCTTTCTTT; CDR3: CASRRTGAEAFF
length: 13; size: once; V: TRBV5-1; D: TRBD1; J: TRBJ2-5; DNA: TGCGCCAGCAGCTTGCTGGGACAGGGGCTGTGGTACTTC; CDR3: CASSLLGQGLWYF
length: 14; size: once; V: TRBV5-1; D: TRBD1; J: TRBJ1-1; DNA: TGCGCCAGCAGTACAGGGGGTTCGAACACTGAAGCTTTCTTT; CDR3: CASSTGGSNTEAFF
length: 14; size: -; V: TRBV2; D: -; J: TRBJ2-2; DNA: TGTGCCAGCAGTGAGTCCTCGAACACCGGGGAGCTGTTTTTT; CDR3: CASSESSNTGELFF
length: 11; size: once; V: TRBV30; D: -; J: TRBJ2-5; DNA: TGTGCCAGAAGGGAGCAAGAGACCCAGTACTTC; CDR3: CARREQETQYF
length: 15; size: -; V: TRBV7-2; D: -; J: TRBJ1-2; DNA: TGTGCCAGCAGCACGGGGGAGGGGGACCTCTATGGCTACACCTTC; CDR3: CASSTGEGDLYGYTF
length: 15; size: -; V: TRBV27; D: TRBD2; J: TRBJ2-2; DNA: TGTGCCAGCAGTTGGGGACTAGCGAGGCCCGGGGAGCTGTTTTTT; CDR3: CASSWGLARPGELFF
length: 13; size: -; V: TRBV18; D: -; J: TRBJ2-2; DNA: TGTGCCAGCTCACCCCACGCGGCCGGGGAGCTGTTTTTT; CDR3: CASSPHAAGELFF
length: 15; size: -; V: TRBV6-5; D: -; J: TRBJ1-1; DNA: TGTGCCAGCAGTCGATTAGTTACGGGAACTACTGAAGCTTTCTTT; CDR3: CASSRLVTGTTEAFF
length: 15; size: -; V: TRBV6-5; D: -; J: TRBJ1-5; DNA: TGTGCCAGCAGTTACTCCCGACAGTCCAATCAGCCCCAGCATTTT; CDR3: CASSYSRQSNQPQHF
length: 19; size: few; V: TRBV4-2; D: TRBD2; J: TRBJ2-1; DNA: TGTGCCAGCAGCCAAGAAGGGACTAGCGGGAGTGGGTCCTACAATGAGCAGTTCTTC; CDR3: CASSQEGTSGSGSYNEQFF
length: 13; size: -; V: TRBV11-3; D: -; J: TRBJ1-4; DNA: TGTGCCAGCAATTCGCGGAGGGACGAAAAACTGTTTTTT; CDR3: CASNSRRDEKLFF